This T cell receptor (beta chain) was found in a study of Tregs in tolerant kidney transplant recipients. Study-level results: Tregs expanded with activated donor B cells seemed most donor-specific. Findings come from small patient numbers and require larger validation. In tolerant patients, donor-specific Tregs outgrew total Tregs, suggesting antigen-driven expansion.

Profiled with immunoSEQ multiplex PCR; TCRdb holds only in-frame clones, not every one. The sample holds 98,000 or so clones, nearly 90% seen once. About this clone itself: What it recognizes is unknown.

The sequenced sample was CD4+ T cells from blood, obtained before the transplant. This clonotype originated in a human donor who received a combined kidney and bone marrow transplant.

The CDR3, as DNA: TGTGCCAGCAGCTTAGCTGGGGGCCCTGAAGCTTTCTTT. Encoded protein: CASSLAGGPEAFF. The chain joins TRBV11-2 to TRBJ1-1; maybe TRBD1 (6 bases). In germline, CDR1 is SGHAT, CDR2 FQNNGV. The CDR3 length is 13 residues. V lost 1 base to trimming and J lost 6 bases, with 9 bases between them.